Listed below are T cell receptor beta chains from one sample, sequenced in a study of blood T cell repertoires in COVID-19. Clones were sequenced by immunoSEQ multiplex PCR, and TCRdb holds only the in-frame ones, with some missing. The sample lists approximately 330,000 clones, around 91% seen once, with more than 0.85% in the top ten. The specimen was peripheral blood. These receptors all come from a woman aged 40 to 50 with COVID-19, enrolled during active disease. Both conserved end residues are part of each CDR3. The order of the fields is clone size, V gene, CDR3 protein. Clone sizes are given selectively: once, few, many, or a class where the clone is expanded.

- | TRBV12-5 | CASGLGAGTFVDNEQFF
- | TRBV28 | CASSLGPSYEQYF
few | TRBV19 | CASSAQGDRPQHF
- | TRBV5-4 | CASSSGQGRTDTQYF
- | TRBV6-4 | CASSDPLRTDTQYF
- | TRBV20-1 | CSASGLAGGGSFGGAEQYF
- | TRBV6-5 | CASSYSGDRVNTIYF
- | TRBV28 | CASRRGQGTDTQYF
- | TRBV7-9 | CASSLSGGNQPQHF
- | TRBV28 | CASRRLAGPNTGELFF
- | TRBV5-6 | CASSLDLTSGATDTQYF
- | TRBV6-2/TRBV6-3 | CASSYGGAGIHTQYF
once | TRBV19 | CASSMGTDAFF
- | TRBV28 | CASSKGTVLAKNIQYF
- | TRBV2 | CASVWGGGNQPQHF
once | TRBV7-3 | CASSLQGMSPLHF
- | TRBV6-6 | CASSFPTGVNTGELFF
- | TRBV3-1/TRBV3-2 | CASSQVDPGQGGKQYF
- | TRBV30 | CACSQGHEQYF
once | TRBV30 | CAWSRTFKSDEQFF
- | TRBV3-1/TRBV3-2 | CASSQRGGREDYEQYF
- | TRBV19 | CASSSAGYEQYF
- | TRBV6-5 | CASSDRQAPNTEAFF
- | TRBV5-6 | CASTTGTSYEQYF
- | TRBV6-5 | CASSYSGRGNPSTF
- | TRBV5-1 | CASSLVGQQETQYF
- | TRBV18 | CASSLGTGGNQPQHF
- | TRBV3-1/TRBV3-2 | CASSPLGTGGRFGYTF
- | TRBV9 | CASSVDRGETQYF
- | TRBV5-6 | CASSTRVGELFF
- | TRBV28 | CASRNQQGPGHQPQHF
- | TRBV4-3 | CASSHGRGGAGYEQYF
- | TRBV7-2 | CASSLAGTSPLLSYNEQFF
- | TRBV19 | CASSTRQSVNTEAFF
- | TRBV6-2/TRBV6-3 | CASSITRSNSPLHF
- | TRBV28 | CAIQTRVGEQYF
- | TRBV9 | CASTLSGTKSFNEQFF
- | TRBV5-1 | CASSLHGAYEQYF
- | TRBV7-6 | CASSLEIKGLAGGQSTGELFF
- | TRBV11-2 | CASSSNYRARGTGELFF
- | TRBV9 | CASSVGGQGASGANVLTF
- | TRBV12-3/TRBV12-4 | CASSITPGEQYF
- | TRBV15 | CATSRDPPGQGLTVSYEQYF
- | TRBV27 | CASSWGQGQGARGANVLTF
- | TRBV18 | CASSPNFFVGDRGRRTGNTIYF
- | TRBV5-1 | CASSEGTVYGYTF
few | TRBV2 | CASAAAGRSYNSPLHF